This T cell receptor (beta chain) was documented in a study of T cells after yellow fever vaccination. Notes on this clonotype: Antigen specificity is unknown.

CDR3 length equals 13 residues. The germline gives CDR1 SGHTA, CDR2 FQGNSA. Trimming took off 2 bases at V and 6 bases at J, with 11 bases between the two ends. Study-wide results and caveats: CD4 and CD8 compartments shared a small share of clonotypes, likely from convergent recombination. Detected again after the booster were most primary-vaccination clones, at 95% to 97% CD4 and nearly 90% CD8.

TCRdb reanalysed the 5' RACE reads using MiXCR and keeps one entry per CDR3 protein. The table records 450,000 to 550,000 distinct CDR3 sequences, 21% of them present only once. The rearrangement uses TRBV7-2 and TRBJ2-7; the D gene is possibly TRBD1 (5 bases). This sample comprised PBMCs, obtained approximately 22 days after the first yellow fever vaccination. The TCR originated in a man younger than 35 who received the YFV17D yellow fever vaccine. CDR3 nucleotide sequence: TGTGCCAGCAGCTTACAGGGTTTTGCCGAGCAGTACGTC. It yields the protein CASSLQGFAEQYV.